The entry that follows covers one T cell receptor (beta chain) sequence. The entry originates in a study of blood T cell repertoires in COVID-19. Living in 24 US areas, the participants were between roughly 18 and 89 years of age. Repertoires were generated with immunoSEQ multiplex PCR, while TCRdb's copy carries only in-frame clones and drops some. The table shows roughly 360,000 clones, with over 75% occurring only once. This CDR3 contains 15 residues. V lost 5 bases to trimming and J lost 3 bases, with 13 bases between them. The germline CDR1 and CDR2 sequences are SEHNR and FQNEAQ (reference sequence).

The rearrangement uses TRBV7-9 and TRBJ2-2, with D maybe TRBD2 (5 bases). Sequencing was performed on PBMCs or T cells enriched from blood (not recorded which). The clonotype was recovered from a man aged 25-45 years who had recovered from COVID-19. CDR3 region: CASSVRVVDTGELFF. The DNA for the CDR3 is TGTGCCAGCAGCGTGCGGGTAGTCGACACCGGGGAGCTGTTTTTT. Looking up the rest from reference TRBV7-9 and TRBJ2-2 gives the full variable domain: DTGVSQNPRHKITKRGQNVTFRCDPISEHNRLYWYRQTLGQGPEFLTYFQNEAQLEKSRLLSDRFSAERPKGSFSTLEIQRTEQGDSAMYLCASSVRVVDTGELFFGEGSRLTVL.